This TCR beta chain stems from a study of T-cell reconstitution after alpha-beta-depleted transplantation in children. TCRbeta library construction was performed incorporating unique molecular identifiers. TCRdb itself ran the PCR reads through MiXCR, one entry per CDR3 protein. The sample yields 550,000 to 800,000 distinct CDR3 sequences, around 13% seen once. Of note for this clonotype: Its antigen is not identified.

Regarding the study as a whole: Surviving recipient cells, namely T cells and thymic progenitors, were the source of high day-60 TCRbeta diversity in some patients.

Germline CDR1 and CDR2: SGHAT and FQNNGV. Losses at the gene ends were 1 base for V and 4 bases for J; bases not matched to a gene: 3. The CDR3 covers 14 residues. This sequence was found in a girl aged 2-10 years with congenital amegakaryocytic thrombocytopenia, due to receive a stem cell transplant. Source: PBMCs, taken before TCRalphabeta/CD19-depleted stem cell transplant. V usage is TRBV11-2 and J usage is TRBJ2-7; 8 bases agree with TRBD2. CDR3 coding DNA: TGTGCCAGCAGCTTAGGTAGCGGGATGTACGAGCAGTACTTC. The encoded protein is CASSLGSGMYEQYF. The entire variable domain, with the rest obtained from reference TRBV11-2 and TRBJ2-7, is as follows: EAGVAQSPRYKIIEKRQSVAFWCNPISGHATLYWYQQILGQGPKLLIQFQNNGVVDDSQLPKDRFSAERLKGVDSTLKIQPAKLEDSAVYLCASSLGSGMYEQYFGPGTRLTVT.